This T cell receptor beta chain was sequenced during a study of blood T cell repertoires in COVID-19 (dated by TCRdb to 2019 to 2021). Concerning the study at large: Samples from collaborators originated in the United States, Italy and Spain and spanned both the acute and convalescent phases of COVID-19. A freely available public database, intended as a resource for researchers studying the immune response to SARS-CoV-2, is where the repertoires were released. The prospective study material was composed of cDNA or gDNA derived from T cells, B-cell-depleted T cells, or PBMCs. Samples were obtained from the ongoing ImmuneRACE study (first 160 participants) and from some 1,300 subjects provided by 6 global collaborators. Deeply sampled blood TCRbeta repertoires from subjects exposed to, actively infected with, or recovered from COVID-19 were included in the dataset. HLA class I and class II types, where available, came from metadata supplied by the sample provider rather than from assay-based typing. Sample metadata almost always included a de-identified subject ID, COVID-19 status, age in years and sex. Paper-wide results and their limitations: The quantity of clinical and demographic metadata differed by source and by participant and was supplied without curation.

V gives up 4 bases and J gives up 5 bases, and the segment between their germline ends measures 12 bases. The germline V gene (reference sequence) supplies CDR1 GTSNPN and CDR2 SVGIG. The CDR3, cysteine through phenylalanine, is 13 amino acids long. Of all the DNA, just the CDR3 is kept, 39 bases in frame from base 1. On this clone itself: It lacks a known antigen. It has no much larger one-base neighbor in the sample; base qualities were not kept.

The collaborating institutions used their own protocols to collect whole blood in K2EDTA tubes. For TCRbeta analysis, collaborator samples were shipped as frozen whole blood, as isolated PBMCs, or as DNA extracted from either sample type. TCRbeta CDR3 regions were amplified from genomic DNA using the immunoSEQ Assay, a bias-controlled multiplex PCR. In the original analysis: The number of nucleated cells in each sample was estimated from the amplification of reference gene primers within the assay. Sequence reads were collapsed and filtered to measure the absolute abundance of every unique TCRbeta CDR3 rearrangement. For each sample, productive Simpson clonality was calculated by taking the square root of Simpson's diversity index across productive rearrangements. TCRdb's version of the immuneACCESS table is confined to in-frame rearrangements and falls short of the full clone set. An unresolved V gene accounts for under half of the shortfall where checked; the remainder is of unknown origin. Clonal size and the V and J genes are those of that table, whereas D and trimming came from the DNA. Present in this sample are around 620,000 clones, 70% to 90% of which were seen just once. The ten largest clones capture over 0.2% of the sample.

The chain is encoded by TRBV30 joined to TRBJ2-1, with the D gene not confidently named. Specimen: peripheral blood. The receptor was derived from a woman younger than 35 with acute or convalescent COVID-19. The DNA is as follows: TGTGCCTGGATTCCGACATTTAACAATGAGCAGTTCTTC. This sequence encodes CAWIPTFNNEQFF.